The source of this T cell receptor (beta chain) is a study of shared clonotypes between healthy human individuals (TCRdb year 2020). In terms of the full investigation: A couple of women and a few men aged 18 to 49 years were included in the cohort. Per donor, three plates each were used for CD4 naive and CD4 memory, two for CD8 naive, and one for CD8 memory. Between about 0.9 and 10 billion PBMCs per donor were obtained by leukapheresis. Different laboratories and diverse techniques were used to prepare libraries and sequence TCR repertoires, to increase sequencing depth and limit assay-specific biases. Blood TCR repertoires of five healthy adults were deeply sequenced to estimate repertoire size and the extent of clonotype sharing between individuals. General study outcomes and caveats: Compared with non-shared clonotypes, clonotypes shared by all four sorted-subset donors had higher generation probabilities. Based on pairwise subsampling, the degree of clonotype sharing among donors was expected to be affected by sequencing depth. Estimated clonotype richness was generally larger for naive than for memory subsets. Approximately 5% of naive CD4, 3.5% of naive CD8, roughly 2.4% of memory CD4, and about 0.4% of memory CD8 clonotypes were shared across a few donors. Sampling was restricted to blood, and TCR repertoires in tissue are likely to differ from TCR repertoires in blood. Because the study included only a small number of donors, the genetic and exposure-history diversity represented was limited. Rarefaction of sorted-subset datasets indicated incomplete sequencing despite the large sequencing depth.

Donors were healthy HIV-negative adults with no recently reported acute infections or vaccinations. All donors were Caucasian adults living in Nashville, Tennessee, USA. CD4+ T cells were enriched through magnetic negative selection, after which naive cells were positively selected on CD45RA and the remaining negative fraction served as the memory subset. Blood was collected by leukapheresis, and PBMCs were isolated by Ficoll-Histopaque density gradient centrifugation and then cryopreserved in liquid nitrogen vapor phase. Purity and quantity of every magnetically sorted T cell population were checked by analytical flow cytometry. From each sorted fraction, genomic DNA was isolated and quantified by UV absorbance on a Nanodrop 2000c. The germline V gene supplies CDR1 SGHRS and CDR2 YFSETQ. Germline trimming amounts to 2 bases on V and 5 bases on J, with 10 as the count of junction bases outside the gene matches. Spanning cysteine to phenylalanine, the CDR3 consists of 17 amino acids. Only the CDR3 region is kept as DNA, spanning 51 bases read in frame from base 1.

In the case of this clone: The antigen it binds to is not known. No base qualities exist here, and no much larger clone lies one base off it.

Using the deep immunoSEQ assay, multiplex PCR amplified TCR CDR3 regions from genomic DNA. For each cell subset, the extracted genomic DNA was distributed evenly across all wells of several immunoSEQ 96-well plates, and each plate served as one replicate. Each replicate PCR for sorted subsets received approximately 200 ng genomic DNA, equal to roughly 29,000 T cell genomes. Purified libraries were measured with a Qubit 3.0 fluorometer, size-checked on a Bioanalyzer 2100, and measured again with the KAPA Library Quantification kit. Every immunoSEQ 96-well plate was sequenced on a dedicated single-read 150-cycle Illumina NextSeq 550 flow cell. Per the source publication's procedure: Because the immunoSEQ output included only junctional sequences and no quality scores, the filtering could not be the same as the filtering used for full-length reads. To assign V/J genes and CDR3, sequences were annotated against IMGT germline references using PyIR, a Python wrapper for IgBLAST v1.9. Reads with weak V/J assignments (E-value above 1e-6), missing CDR3, stop codons, out-of-frame junctions, or ambiguous translated residues were removed. A V3J clonotype was defined by an identical inferred V gene, J gene, and CDR3 amino acid sequence. To compute the percentage overlap between repertoires, the number of shared unique clonotypes was divided by the size of the smaller repertoire. Richness of each repertoire was evaluated using RTK rarefaction, the Chao1 estimator, and Recon v2.1 estimates of unobserved clonotypes. Generation probabilities were computed with OLGA for all TCRbeta clonotypes obtained by the gDNA method from a handful of donors. TCRdb limited this immuneACCESS table to in-frame rearrangements with V and J called. A share of clones is missing; checked studies link under half to unresolved V genes, and the rest is unexplained. That table furnishes V, J and clone size, whereas the DNA furnished D and trimming. Within this sample are nearly 1 million clones, with over 60% of them counted one time only. The ten largest clones capture over 1.3% of the sample.

The TCR sequence derives from a man aged 18 to 29 in good health. This sequence uses TRBV5-1 and TRBJ2-3, with 11 junctional bases fitting TRBD2. Sequenced: memory CD4+ T cells sorted from blood. The intended sense of this specimen's cell subset or site label: CD45RA-negative fraction. The DNA is as follows: TGCGCCAGCAGCTTAGCACGACTAGCGGGGTCGTTAGATACGCAGTATTTT. Its translation reads: CASSLARLAGSLDTQYF.